This T cell receptor (beta chain) comes out of a study of multiple sclerosis patients with progressive multifocal leukoencephalopathy. Time point specified: time of PML onset. The table came from immunoSEQ multiplex PCR; TCRdb's copy has only in-frame clones and leaves some out. The sample comprises 25,000 to 35,000 clones, over 80% of which are singletons, and approximately 5.2% rests with the top ten. This clonotype was obtained from a woman in her thirties or forties with progressive multifocal leukoencephalopathy. This specimen was PBMCs, taken from a patient treated with natalizumab.

CDR3 nucleotides: TGCGCCAGCAGCCAGGGACGGACACTTTCCTACGAGCAGTACTTC. Protein sequence: CASSQGRTLSYEQYF. The rearrangement uses TRBV4-3 and TRBJ2-7; D may be TRBD1 or TRBD2 (5 bases each). The CDR3 consists of 15 residues. V was shortened by 3 bases and J by 1 base, with 13 bases between the two germline ends. Per the germline V gene, CDR1 is LGHNA and CDR2 is YSLEER.